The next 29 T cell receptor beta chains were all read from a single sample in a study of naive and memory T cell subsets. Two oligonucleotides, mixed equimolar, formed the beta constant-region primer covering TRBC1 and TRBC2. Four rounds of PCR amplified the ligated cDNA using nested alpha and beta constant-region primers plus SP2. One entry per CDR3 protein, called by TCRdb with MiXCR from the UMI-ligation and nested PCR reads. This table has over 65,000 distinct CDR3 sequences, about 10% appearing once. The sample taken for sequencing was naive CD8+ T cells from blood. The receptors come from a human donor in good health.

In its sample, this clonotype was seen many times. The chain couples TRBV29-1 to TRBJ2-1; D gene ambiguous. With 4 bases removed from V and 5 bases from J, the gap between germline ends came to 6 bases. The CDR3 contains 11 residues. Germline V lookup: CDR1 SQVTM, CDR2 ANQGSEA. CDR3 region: CSVVRDNEQFF. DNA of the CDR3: TGCAGCGTTGTTCGGGACAATGAGCAGTTCTTC.

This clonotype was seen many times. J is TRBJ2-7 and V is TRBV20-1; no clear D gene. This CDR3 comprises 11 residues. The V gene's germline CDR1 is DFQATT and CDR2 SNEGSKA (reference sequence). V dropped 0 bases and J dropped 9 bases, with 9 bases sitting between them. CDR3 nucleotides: TGCAGTGCTAGAGATCCCCCATTGCAGTACTTC. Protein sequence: CSARDPPLQYF.

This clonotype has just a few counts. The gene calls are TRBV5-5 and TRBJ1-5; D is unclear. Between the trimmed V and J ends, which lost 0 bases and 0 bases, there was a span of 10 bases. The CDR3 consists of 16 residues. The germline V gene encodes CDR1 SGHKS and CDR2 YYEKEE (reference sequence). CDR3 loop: CASSLAPDYSNQPQHF. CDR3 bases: TGTGCCAGCAGCTTGGCGCCAGATTATAGCAATCAGCCCCAGCATTTT.

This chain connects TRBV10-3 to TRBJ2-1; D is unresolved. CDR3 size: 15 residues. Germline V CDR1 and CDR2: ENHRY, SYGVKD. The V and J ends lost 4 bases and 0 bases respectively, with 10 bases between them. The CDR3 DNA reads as TGTGCCATCAGTGGAAGCGAGAGCTCCTACAATGAGCAGTTCTTC. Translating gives CAISGSESSYNEQFF.

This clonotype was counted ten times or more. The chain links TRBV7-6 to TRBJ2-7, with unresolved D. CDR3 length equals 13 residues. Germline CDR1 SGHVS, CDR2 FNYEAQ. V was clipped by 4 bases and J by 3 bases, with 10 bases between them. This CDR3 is CASSSHSDYEQYF. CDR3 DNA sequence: TGTGCCAGCAGCTCCCACAGTGACTACGAGCAGTACTTC.

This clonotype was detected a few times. The CDR3 nucleotides read TGTGCCAGCAGCCCGGGACCTGGGGCGGTTAATGAGCAGTTCTTC. This translates into CASSPGPGAVNEQFF. This sequence joins TRBV11-2 and TRBJ2-1; TRBD1 or TRBD2 may be the D gene (5 bases each). CDR1 is SGHAT and CDR2 is FQNNGV in the germline V gene. The CDR3 length is 15 residues. Trimming stripped 5 bases from V and 7 bases from J, with 18 bases between.

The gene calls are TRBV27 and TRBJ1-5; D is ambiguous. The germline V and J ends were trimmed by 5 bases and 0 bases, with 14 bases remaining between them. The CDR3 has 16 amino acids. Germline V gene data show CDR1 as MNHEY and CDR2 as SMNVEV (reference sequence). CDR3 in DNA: TGTGCCAGCAGTCCATCCGGCGGGGATAGCAATCAGCCCCAGCATTTT. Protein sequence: CASSPSGGDSNQPQHF.

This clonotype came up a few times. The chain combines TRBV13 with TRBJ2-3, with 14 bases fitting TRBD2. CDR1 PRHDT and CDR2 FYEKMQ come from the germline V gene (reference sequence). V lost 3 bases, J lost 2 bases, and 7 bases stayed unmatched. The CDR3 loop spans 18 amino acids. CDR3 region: CASSFGLAGGPVTDTQYF. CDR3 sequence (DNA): TGTGCCAGCAGCTTCGGACTAGCGGGAGGACCGGTCACAGATACGCAGTATTTT.

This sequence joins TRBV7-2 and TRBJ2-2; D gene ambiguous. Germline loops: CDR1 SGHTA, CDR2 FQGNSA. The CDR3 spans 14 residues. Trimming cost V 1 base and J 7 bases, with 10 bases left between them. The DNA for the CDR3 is TGTGCCAGCAGCTTAGGGGAAGTAGACGGGGAGCTGTTTTTT. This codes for CASSLGEVDGELFF.

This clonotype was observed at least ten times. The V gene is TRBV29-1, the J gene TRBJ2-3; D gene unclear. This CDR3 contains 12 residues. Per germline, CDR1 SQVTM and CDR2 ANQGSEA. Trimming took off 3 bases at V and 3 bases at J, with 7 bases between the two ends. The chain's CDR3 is CSVEGGTDTQYF. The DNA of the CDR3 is TGCAGCGTTGAGGGTGGGACAGATACGCAGTATTTT.

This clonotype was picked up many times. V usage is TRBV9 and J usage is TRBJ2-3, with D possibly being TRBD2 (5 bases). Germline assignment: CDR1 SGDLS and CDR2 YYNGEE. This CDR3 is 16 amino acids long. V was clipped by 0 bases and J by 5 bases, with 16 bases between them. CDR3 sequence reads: CASSVATVGVKDTQYF. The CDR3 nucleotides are TGTGCCAGCAGCGTAGCTACCGTGGGAGTGAAAGATACGCAGTATTTT.

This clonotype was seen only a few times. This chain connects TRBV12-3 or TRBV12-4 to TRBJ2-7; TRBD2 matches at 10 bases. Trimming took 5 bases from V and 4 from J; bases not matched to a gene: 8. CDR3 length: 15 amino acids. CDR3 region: CASSATSGIWYEQYF. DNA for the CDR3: TGTGCCAGCAGTGCTACTAGCGGGATCTGGTACGAGCAGTACTTC.

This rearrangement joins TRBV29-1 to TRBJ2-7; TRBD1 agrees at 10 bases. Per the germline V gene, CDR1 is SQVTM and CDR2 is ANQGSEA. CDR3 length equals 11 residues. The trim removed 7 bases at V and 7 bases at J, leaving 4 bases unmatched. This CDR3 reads CSAGTGVEQYF. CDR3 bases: TGCAGCGCCGGGACAGGGGTTGAGCAGTACTTC.

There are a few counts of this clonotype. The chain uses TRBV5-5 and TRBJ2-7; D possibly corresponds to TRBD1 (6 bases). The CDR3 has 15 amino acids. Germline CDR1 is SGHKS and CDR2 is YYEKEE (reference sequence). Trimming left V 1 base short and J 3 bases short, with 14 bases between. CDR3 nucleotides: TGTGCCAGCAGCTTGCTCGCAGGGGAGATCTACGAGCAGTACTTC. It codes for CASSLLAGEIYEQYF. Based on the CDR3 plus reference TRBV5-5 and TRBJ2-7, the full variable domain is DAGVTQSPTHLIKTRGQQVTLRCSPISGHKSVSWYQQVLGQGPQFIFQYYEKEERGRGNFPDRFSARQFPNYSSELNVNALLLGDSALYLCASSLLAGEIYEQYFGPGTRLTVT.

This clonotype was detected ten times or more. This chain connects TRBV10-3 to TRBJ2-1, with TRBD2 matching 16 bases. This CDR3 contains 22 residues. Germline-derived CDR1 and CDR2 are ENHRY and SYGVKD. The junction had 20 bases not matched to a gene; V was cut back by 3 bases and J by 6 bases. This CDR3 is CAISELGLAGGYNPSLPNEQFF. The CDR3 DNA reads TGTGCCATCAGTGAACTGGGACTAGCGGGAGGGTATAACCCCTCGTTACCCAATGAGCAGTTCTTC.

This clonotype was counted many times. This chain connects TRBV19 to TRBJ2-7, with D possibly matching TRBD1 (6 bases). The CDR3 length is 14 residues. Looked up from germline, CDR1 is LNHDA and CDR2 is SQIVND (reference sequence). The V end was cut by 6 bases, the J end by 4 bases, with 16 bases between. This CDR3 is CASSPEFQGYEQYF. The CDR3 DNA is TGTGCCAGTAGCCCAGAATTTCAGGGGTACGAGCAGTACTTC.

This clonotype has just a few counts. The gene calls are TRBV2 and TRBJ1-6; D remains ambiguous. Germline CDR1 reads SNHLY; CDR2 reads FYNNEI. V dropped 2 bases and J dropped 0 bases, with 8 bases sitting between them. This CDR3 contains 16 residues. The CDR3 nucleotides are TGTGCCAGCAGTGAACGCATGAGCTCCTATAATTCACCCCTCCACTTT. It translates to CASSERMSSYNSPLHF.

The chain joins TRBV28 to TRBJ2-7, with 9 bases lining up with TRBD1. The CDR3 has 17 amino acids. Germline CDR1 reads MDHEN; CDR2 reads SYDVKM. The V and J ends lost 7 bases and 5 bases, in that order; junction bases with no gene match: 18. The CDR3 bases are TGTGCCAGCAAGGGCCCGGGAAAGGGACAGGGTTTGCACGAGCAGTACTTC. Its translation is CASKGPGKGQGLHEQYF.

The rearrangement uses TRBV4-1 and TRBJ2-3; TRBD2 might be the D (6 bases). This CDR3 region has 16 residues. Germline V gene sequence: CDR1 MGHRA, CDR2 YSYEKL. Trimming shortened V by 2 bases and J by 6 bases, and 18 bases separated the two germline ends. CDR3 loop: CASSQKTAGSRDTQYF. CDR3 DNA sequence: TGCGCCAGCAGCCAAAAAACCGCCGGGAGTAGGGATACGCAGTATTTT.

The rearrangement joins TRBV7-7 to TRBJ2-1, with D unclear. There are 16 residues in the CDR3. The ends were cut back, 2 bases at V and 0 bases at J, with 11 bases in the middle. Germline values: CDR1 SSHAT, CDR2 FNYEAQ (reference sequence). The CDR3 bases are TGTGCCAGCAGCTTAAAAACAGCTAGCTCCTACAATGAGCAGTTCTTC. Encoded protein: CASSLKTASSYNEQFF.

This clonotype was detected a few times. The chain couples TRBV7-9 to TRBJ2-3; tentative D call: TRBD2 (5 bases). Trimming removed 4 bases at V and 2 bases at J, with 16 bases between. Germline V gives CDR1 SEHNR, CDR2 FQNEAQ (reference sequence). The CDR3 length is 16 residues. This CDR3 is CASSSRGSEPTDTQYF. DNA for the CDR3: TGTGCCAGCAGCTCCCGGGGTAGCGAGCCCACAGATACGCAGTATTTT.

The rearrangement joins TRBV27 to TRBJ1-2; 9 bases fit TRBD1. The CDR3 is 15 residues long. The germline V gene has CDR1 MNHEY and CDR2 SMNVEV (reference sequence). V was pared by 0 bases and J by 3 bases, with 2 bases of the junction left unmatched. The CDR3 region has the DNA TGTGCCAGCAGTTTATCCACAGGGGGCGACTATGGCTACACCTTC. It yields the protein CASSLSTGGDYGYTF.

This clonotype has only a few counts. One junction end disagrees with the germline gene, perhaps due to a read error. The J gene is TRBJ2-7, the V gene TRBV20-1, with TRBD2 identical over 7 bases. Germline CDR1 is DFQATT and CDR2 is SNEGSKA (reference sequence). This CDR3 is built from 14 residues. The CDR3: CSVRDLGGIYEQYF. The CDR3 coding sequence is TGCAGTGTTAGAGACTTGGGGGGGATCTACGAGCAGTACTTC.

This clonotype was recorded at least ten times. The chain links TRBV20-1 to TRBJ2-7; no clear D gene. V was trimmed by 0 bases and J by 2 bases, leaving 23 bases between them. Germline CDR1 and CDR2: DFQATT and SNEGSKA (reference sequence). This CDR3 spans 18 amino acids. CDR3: CSARDPRVGQDPAYEQYF. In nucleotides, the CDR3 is TGCAGTGCTAGAGATCCTAGGGTCGGGCAGGACCCAGCCTACGAGCAGTACTTC.

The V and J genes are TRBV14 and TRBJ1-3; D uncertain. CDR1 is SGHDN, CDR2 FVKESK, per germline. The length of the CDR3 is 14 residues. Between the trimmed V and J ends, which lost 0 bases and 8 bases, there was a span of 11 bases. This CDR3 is CASSQDRGSHTIYF. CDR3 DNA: TGTGCCAGCAGCCAAGACAGAGGGAGCCACACCATATATTTT.

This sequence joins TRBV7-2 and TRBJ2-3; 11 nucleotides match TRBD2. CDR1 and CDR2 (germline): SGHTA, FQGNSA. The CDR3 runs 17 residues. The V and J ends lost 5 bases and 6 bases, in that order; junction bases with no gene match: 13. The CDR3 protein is CASSISFTSGRLDTQYF. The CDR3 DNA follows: TGTGCCAGCAGCATTTCCTTCACTAGCGGGAGATTGGATACGCAGTATTTT.

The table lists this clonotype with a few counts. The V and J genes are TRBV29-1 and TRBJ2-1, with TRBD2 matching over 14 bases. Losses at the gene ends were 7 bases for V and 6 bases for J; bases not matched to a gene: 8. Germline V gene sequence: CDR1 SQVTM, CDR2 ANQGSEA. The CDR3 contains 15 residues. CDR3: CSAEGTSGSGNEQFF. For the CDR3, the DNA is TGCAGCGCCGAAGGGACTAGCGGGAGTGGCAATGAGCAGTTCTTC.

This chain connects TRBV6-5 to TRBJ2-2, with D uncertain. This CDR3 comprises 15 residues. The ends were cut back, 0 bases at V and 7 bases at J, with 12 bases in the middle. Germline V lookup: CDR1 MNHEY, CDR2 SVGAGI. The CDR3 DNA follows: TGTGCCAGCAGTTACTCCTCCGTCGGAGTCGGGGAGCTGTTTTTT. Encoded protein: CASSYSSVGVGELFF.

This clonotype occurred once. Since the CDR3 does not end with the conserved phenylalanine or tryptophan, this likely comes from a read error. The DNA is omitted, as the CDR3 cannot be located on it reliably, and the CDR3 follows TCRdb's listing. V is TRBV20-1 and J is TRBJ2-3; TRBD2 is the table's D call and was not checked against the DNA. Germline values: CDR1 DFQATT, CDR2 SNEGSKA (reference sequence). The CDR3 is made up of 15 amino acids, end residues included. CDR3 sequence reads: CSARELAGVLDKKEG.